One and the same sample provided the 6 T cell receptor beta chains below, sequenced in a study of T cell repertoires in cytomegalovirus infection. Their recognized antigens are unknown. A single record per CDR3 protein comes from TCRdb applying MiXCR to the reads. Of about 920,000 distinct CDR3 sequences in the sample, around a third are singletons; the top ten hold more than 13%. The source material was cultured CD8+ T cells from PBMCs, sampled from culture after CMV antigen stimulation. These receptors all come from a human donor in good health (CMV status not recorded). Some clones in this sample may be carry-over from other donors' samples.

The V gene is TRBV6-6, the J gene TRBJ2-7; D not certain. The CDR3 is 14 residues long. Trimming stripped 7 bases from V and 1 base from J, with 14 bases between. The germline V gene encodes CDR1 MNHNY and CDR2 SVGAGI (reference sequence). CDR3 sequence (DNA): TGTGCCAGCAATTCCCGGACCGGTTCCTACGAGCAGTACGTC. Its protein is CASNSRTGSYEQYV.

The chain links TRBV24-1 to TRBJ2-6; D is unclear. The CDR3 extends over 16 amino acids. The germline V gene has CDR1 KGHDR and CDR2 SFDVKD. V lost 5 bases to trimming and J lost 2 bases, with 12 bases between them. CDR3 residues: CATSVLDRTGANVLTF. The DNA for the CDR3 is TGTGCCACCAGTGTTCTAGACCGGACTGGGGCCAACGTCCTGACTTTC.

V gene TRBV12-3 or TRBV12-4 combines with J gene TRBJ1-5; D ambiguous. Trimming stripped 5 bases from V and 1 base from J, with 15 bases between. This CDR3 is 16 amino acids long. CDR3 DNA: TGTGCCAGCAGTCCCTTTTCAAGGATGAGCAATCAGCCCCAGCATTTT. This gives the protein CASSPFSRMSNQPQHF.

The chain joins TRBV18 to TRBJ1-1; D gene ambiguous. CDR3 length: 13 residues. Germline V gene data show CDR1 as KGHSH and CDR2 as LQKENI. The V end lost 2 bases, the J end lost 5 bases, and 9 bases lay between the germline ends. In nucleotides, the CDR3 is TGTGCCAGCTCACCAGAGGCAGCTACTGAAGCTTTCTTT. Its translation is CASSPEAATEAFF.

The DNA of the CDR3 is TGTGCCCCCCCTGACACAGGAATTTATAGCAATCAGCCCCAGCATTTT. Translation: CAPPDTGIYSNQPQHF. The chain links TRBV6-7 to TRBJ1-5, with a possible D match to TRBD1 (5 bases). Being an ORF, TRBV6-7 has a function that is uncertain. V lost 11 bases and J lost 0, with 20 bases in between. This CDR3 region has 16 residues.

V gene TRBV12-5 combines with J gene TRBJ2-1; 12 positions match TRBD2. V shed 1 base, J shed 5 bases, and the junction held 3 bases outside the gene matches. Germline V lookup: CDR1 LGHNT, CDR2 FRNRAP. The CDR3 runs 16 residues. The CDR3 protein is CASGLGRTSGDNEQFF. CDR3 coding DNA: TGTGCTAGTGGTTTGGGGCGGACTAGCGGGGACAATGAGCAGTTCTTC.